This section outlines one TCR beta chain sequence together with its context. There is no known antigen for this receptor. No base qualities exist here, and no much larger clone lies one base off it. This entry comes from a study of cytomegalovirus exposure and HLA in healthy donors (dated by TCRdb to 2016 to 2017). Regarding the study in general: An earlier analysis of about 530 of the donors reported approximately 300 Gb of sequence data and 95 million to 140 million unique TCR beta sequences obtained from roughly 170 million T cells. An early release that covered some 640 HLA-typed donors contained approximately 300 gigabases of sequencing data and 65 million to 100 million unique TCR sequences. The genetic ancestry cluster associated with self-reported Caucasian donors included 81% of the 300 to 400 genotyped donors. The study aimed to test whether cataloging public T cell receptors could reveal signatures of past pathogen exposure. The study profiled the T cell repertoires of fewer than 850 subjects by immunosequencing and related them to cytomegalovirus serostatus. Besides the first cohort of 666 subjects, a separate validation cohort made up of 120 different subjects was used. To predict cytomegalovirus infection status, the study brought together high-throughput TCR immunosequencing, statistical association of individual TCRs with disease status, and machine learning. To study patterns of TCR occurrence, a later analysis re-analyzed previously published TCR beta repertoires from around 670 donors and added high-resolution HLA genotyping. In the later analysis, no new phenotypic data were used to find candidate immune exposures; instead, reliance was placed on TCR beta sequences and their occurrence across donors. In an earlier analysis of 587 of the donors, high-throughput TCR beta sequencing was used to judge whether each TCR beta V gene segment behaved as functional or pseudogenic. Donor age, sex, ethnicity and CMV serostatus were compiled together with the repertoire data. Genome-wide SNP genotypes for about 60% of the 666 donors were used in a later genetic analysis, which treated that subset as a discovery cohort. Every repertoire in the discovery cohort had been generated on one and the same sequencing platform. Both class I and class II loci were covered by HLA typing, at four-digit resolution. The number of donors typed differed by locus, with roughly 620-630 for A, B, C, DRB1 and DQB1, roughly 520 for DQA1, about 610 for DPA1, and roughly 450 for DPB1. Roughly 5 DR-DQ haplotypes were treated as single units for association and clustering because of strong linkage in the cohort. Across approximately 400 genotyped donors of the cohort, an average of roughly 250,000 unique TCR beta nucleotide sequences per donor were sequenced, and roughly 20% of those sequences were non-productive.

Libraries were constructed by the immunoSEQ multiplex PCR assay. For the multiplex PCR, a mixture combining 60 forward primers for TCR Vbeta segments and 13 reverse primers for TCR Jbeta segments was used. The CDR3 region of rearranged TCR beta genes was amplified from genomic DNA with a multiplex PCR assay. The Illumina HiSeq System was used to sequence the amplified TCR beta libraries as 87-base-pair reads. The original pipeline was this. Across the roughly 670 repertoires, a later analysis counted roughly 77 million unique TCR beta chains, around 11 million of which were shared by at least two donors. To remove PCR and sequencing errors, raw reads were error-corrected and collapsed into unique sequences using a nearest-neighbor algorithm that merged closely related sequences. V, D and J gene segments were assigned by aligning CDR3 sequences to IMGT reference sequences. Each retained sequence needed at least a six-nucleotide match to both a V gene segment and a J gene segment. A rearrangement counted as productive if the CDR3 had no stop codons and remained in frame with V and J, and every other rearrangement counted as non-productive. Following IMGT convention, CDR3 was defined as the stretch from the second conserved V-encoded cysteine up to the conserved J-encoded phenylalanine. Sequences without an unambiguous match to a single V gene segment were excluded from the earlier analysis of several hundred of the donors. In an earlier analysis of approximately 610 of the donors, V segments were called functional above 56.7% productive rearrangements and were called segregating when the between-donor standard deviation exceeded 5%. A statistical classification framework was developed to diagnose cytomegalovirus status using the catalog of TCR beta chain sequences. In a later analysis, V and J genes were assigned by comparing TCR nucleotide sequences against IMGT/GENE-DB human TR gene sequences. In a later analysis, CDR3 sequences and most-parsimonious VDJ recombination scenarios were assigned using the TCRdist pipeline. In a later analysis, each TCR beta chain was defined by its CDR3 amino acid sequence together with its V-gene family, and reads without a unique V-gene family were excluded. To address suspected cross-contamination and a sequencing artifact, a later analysis removed under 600 highly shared, low-generation-probability nucleotide sequences. In a later analysis, a clonal expansion index was calculated for each public chain from normalized within-repertoire ranks of inferred template counts. Generation probabilities in a later analysis came from a VDJ recombination model fitted to out-of-frame rearrangements, and those results were checked against IGoR. In a later analysis, hypergeometric tests were used to score TCR-TCR, TCR-HLA and TCR-CMV co-occurrence, with a repertoire-size bias correction applied to TCR pairs. False discovery rates were estimated in a later analysis by permuting HLA or CMV assignments 20 times. A later analysis grouped co-occurring TCRs with DBSCAN, adding TCRdist sequence similarity when clustering within HLA-allele-positive subsets. For co-occurrence clustering, repertoires with fewer than 30,000 or more than 120,000 public chains were excluded, along with five repertoires with anomalous nucleotide sharing. TCRdb stores this immuneACCESS table with in-frame sequences only. Part of the clones is absent; in the studies checked, under half of the shortfall reflects unresolved V genes, and no reason is known for the rest. Clone size and V and J calls were adopted from that table, with D and trimming inferred from the DNA. Across this sample there are about 94,000 clones, with more than 60% seen only once. The ten most abundant clones make up under 4% of the sample.

The cohort consisted of 666 healthy bone marrow donors. All cohort members were sampled while nominally healthy, although unrecorded immune exposures were likely present. The donor was CMV seronegative and belonged to the group of approximately 320 seronegative cohort members. Each donor provided a peripheral blood sample, and peripheral blood mononuclear cells were used for TCR beta sequencing. The Qiagen DNeasy Blood Extraction Kit was used to extract genomic DNA from the blood cell samples. What the research found in general, with its limitations: In a later analysis, several top co-occurrence clusters were reported to appear linked to parvovirus B19, influenza, CMV and Epstein-Barr virus. While some public TCRs were present in many individuals, most TCR sequences turned up only very rarely across donors. In this cohort, only TCR beta chains were sequenced, and detectable features were limited by the absence of alpha or paired-chain data. Cytomegalovirus status was reported to be diagnosed by the classifier with high specificity and sensitivity in both the original and validation cohorts. Linkage disequilibrium might explain the correlated functional status among segregating V segments, but an unknown experimental factor could not be excluded. It was suggested by the authors that the approach could potentially be generalized to other disease states and immunological phenotypes. In the study, around 160 TCR beta chains were listed as associated with cytomegalovirus. At a false discovery rate of 0.05, a later analysis linked 15,000 to 20,000 TCR beta sequences to specific HLA alleles. For the cohort, immune exposure information was limited to CMV serostatus. Because the 87-base-pair reads could not distinguish some IMGT-functional V segments, including TRBV6-2 and TRBV6-3, those segments were excluded. Because some donors lacked HLA typing at each locus, the association tests relied only on the typed subset. Because counts were too low, approximately 18 rarely observed V segments, including chromosome 9 orphons, were excluded from the earlier analysis of 587 of the donors. According to a later analysis, most CMV-associated TCR beta chains appeared to be HLA-restricted, and the HLA associations seemed to be driven largely by CMV exposure. Compared with equally common non-associated chains, HLA-associated TCR beta chains in a later analysis were more clonally expanded and had lower generation probabilities. Assigning TCR associations to individual alleles was difficult when HLA alleles, especially DR and DQ, strongly co-occurred. A later genetic analysis associated a missense DCLRE1C variant with V-gene and J-gene trimming of TCR beta chains, and an independent cohort replicated the association. In an earlier analysis of about 550 of the donors, most TCR beta V segments were observed in productive rearrangements about 87% or about 30% of the time, broadly matching IMGT annotations. In vitro tests confirmed that a few of the cytomegalovirus-associated TCR beta chains recognize cytomegalovirus antigens. Compared with the roughly 710-donor mean, donors in an Asian-associated ancestry cluster had fewer N-insertions in productive TCRs, according to a later genetic analysis. A group of highly shared sequence variants was considered likely to be a technical artifact of the sequencing pipeline. According to a later analysis, TCR association rates differed among HLA loci, with DRB1 alleles showing the most associated TCRs and HLA-C alleles showing the fewest. A further reported finding was that TCR beta sequences accurately predicted the HLA-A and HLA-B alleles for most subjects in the first cohort. The presence/absence analyses assumed that sequencing depth was roughly uniform across donors, and that assumption may not be true.

From cysteine to phenylalanine, the CDR3 is 14 amino acids long. The DNA shown is the 42-base CDR3, in frame from base 1. Via the germline V gene, CDR1 is KGHSH and CDR2 LQKENI. V lost 1 base and J lost 2 bases, and the count of bases not matched to a germline gene is 1. Sequencing was carried out using PBMCs. Rearrangement joined TRBV18 to TRBJ2-5; the central 7 bases match TRBD1. The receptor was derived from a man aged 25-45 years in good health and CMV-seronegative. The CDR3: CASSPQGAQETQYF. The DNA sequence is TGTGCCAGCTCACCACAGGGGGCACAAGAGACCCAGTACTTC.